Presented here are 27 T cell receptor beta chains from one specimen sequenced in a study of T cell responses to AZD1222 COVID-19 vaccine. The method was immunoSEQ multiplex PCR; TCRdb's version includes in-frame clones alone and lacks a portion of them. In the table there are about 59,000 clones, roughly nine tenths of which are singletons. The starting material was peripheral blood, obtained 28 days after the second AZD1222 dose. The receptors derive from an adult who received the AZD1222 COVID-19 vaccine.

This clone appeared a single time. The chain joins TRBV6-5 to TRBJ1-3; TRBD1 agrees at 8 bases. With 8 bases clipped from V and 3 bases from J, the junction kept 3 bases outside the gene matches. The germline gives CDR1 MNHEY, CDR2 SVGAGI. The CDR3 runs 13 residues. The chain's CDR3 is CASAGGGGNTIYF. The DNA of the CDR3 is TGTGCCAGCGCAGGGGGCGGTGGAAACACCATATATTTT.

The chain employs TRBV5-4 and TRBJ1-5, with D perhaps TRBD1 (6 bases). CDR1 is SGHNT, CDR2 YYREEE, per germline (reference sequence). The germline V and J ends were trimmed by 4 bases and 3 bases, with 8 bases remaining between them. The length of the CDR3 is 13 residues. CDR3 residues: CASSRDNNQPQHF. The DNA of the CDR3 is TGTGCCAGCAGCCGGGACAACAATCAGCCCCAGCATTTT.

This chain uses TRBV24-1 with TRBJ2-1, with TRBD1 identical over 8 bases. From germline, CDR1 is KGHDR and CDR2 SFDVKD. Trimming removed 9 bases from V and 8 bases from J; junction bases left unmatched: 11. The length of the CDR3 is 14 residues. The CDR3 protein is CATSPQGARDEQFF. The CDR3 bases are TGTGCCACCTCACCCCAGGGGGCCAGGGATGAGCAGTTCTTC.

A single count supports this clone. V gene TRBV13 combines with J gene TRBJ2-5; 8 bases line up with TRBD2. CDR1 is PRHDT and CDR2 is FYEKMQ in the germline V gene (reference sequence). This CDR3 contains 14 residues. V lost 4 bases and J lost 4; bases outside the gene matches: 5. As DNA, the CDR3 is TGTGCCAGCAGCTCCCCGACTAGCGCAGAGACCCAGTACTTC. Amino acid sequence: CASSSPTSAETQYF.

The chain links TRBV5-8 to TRBJ2-7; TRBD2 matches at 11 bases. V was clipped by 0 bases and J by 2 bases; unmatched bases: 7. There are 17 residues in the CDR3. Germline CDR1 SGHTS, CDR2 YDEGEE. In DNA, the CDR3 is TGTGCCAGCAGCTTGGGACTAGCGGGAACAAGAACCTACGAGCAGTACTTC. This gives the protein CASSLGLAGTRTYEQYF.

The chain employs TRBV6-5 and TRBJ1-1; D might be TRBD1 (5 bases). CDR1 and CDR2 from the germline V gene are MNHEY and SVGAGI. V was cut by 7 bases and J by 0 bases, with 15 bases left in between. This CDR3 is 15 amino acids long. CDR3 sequence (DNA): TGTGCCAGCAATTCCCGGGACGATCTGAACACTGAAGCTTTCTTT. It encodes CASNSRDDLNTEAFF.

V gene TRBV5-1 combines with J gene TRBJ1-2; 11 bases are shared with TRBD1. The J segment lost 4 bases and the V segment lost 4 bases, leaving 6 bases of the junction unmatched. Germline CDR1 reads SGHRS; CDR2 reads YFSETQ. This CDR3 contains 15 residues. DNA for the CDR3: TGCGCCAGCAGCCGTACCGGGACAGGGGGCTATGGCTACACCTTC. Encoded protein: CASSRTGTGGYGYTF.

Points on this clone: Different DNA sequences within this sample yield the same CDR3. The V gene is TRBV7-2, the J gene TRBJ2-7, with D hard to call. The V and J ends lost 5 bases and 4 bases respectively, with 6 bases between them. Per germline, CDR1 SGHTA and CDR2 FQGNSA. The CDR3 spans 11 residues. The CDR3 here is CASSDRYEQYF. CDR3 in DNA: TGTGCCAGCAGCGATCGTTACGAGCAGTACTTC.

The chain has TRBV6-1 and TRBJ2-1; D is perhaps TRBD1 (6 bases). Trimming removed 3 bases from V and 6 bases from J, with 12 bases in between. The germline V gene has CDR1 MNHNS and CDR2 SASEGT. The CDR3 runs to 14 residues. For the CDR3, the DNA is TGTGCCAGCAGTGACAGGGGCGGTTTCAATGAGCAGTTCTTC. Its translation: CASSDRGGFNEQFF.

The chain uses TRBV11-3 and TRBJ2-3; D is undetermined. The ends were cut back, 6 bases at V and 0 bases at J, with 16 bases in the middle. The germline V gene has CDR1 SGHNT and CDR2 YENEEA. The CDR3 covers 16 residues. The CDR3 DNA sequence: TGTGCCAGCAGTGACCGGCGTGAGTGGAGCACAGATACGCAGTATTTT. Its translation: CASSDRREWSTDTQYF.

The chain has TRBV6-2 or TRBV6-3 and TRBJ2-2, with D possibly matching TRBD2 (5 bases). Trimming took 2 bases from V and 4 from J, leaving 20 bases between them. In germline, CDR1 is MNHEY, CDR2 SVGEGT. This CDR3 has 18 residues. The CDR3 coding sequence is TGTGCCAGCAGTTACGATCCGGCTAGCTGGAAAGGCACCGGGGAGCTGTTTTTT. It is translated as CASSYDPASWKGTGELFF.

V is TRBV5-1 and J is TRBJ2-1; a possible D gene is TRBD2 (6 bases). The CDR3 is 15 amino acids. Germline V gives CDR1 SGHRS, CDR2 YFSETQ. V was trimmed by 7 bases and J by 7 bases, leaving 21 bases between them. Here the CDR3 reads CASPHRGRSGNEQFF. CDR3 sequence (DNA): TGCGCCAGCCCACACAGAGGGAGGAGTGGGAATGAGCAGTTCTTC.

This clone was recorded once. The V and J genes are TRBV12-3 or TRBV12-4 and TRBJ1-5; 7 bases are shared with TRBD1. The V gene end was trimmed by 9 bases and the J gene end by 2 bases; junction bases not matched to a gene: 1. This CDR3 region has 12 residues. The DNA for the CDR3 is TGTGCCAGTGGACAGGGCAATCAGCCCCAGCATTTT. Translating gives CASGQGNQPQHF.

The chain joins TRBV30 to TRBJ2-2, with TRBD1 identical over 8 bases. The germline V gene has CDR1 GTSNPN and CDR2 SVGIG (reference sequence). The V and J ends lost 8 bases and 0 bases, in that order; junction bases with no gene match: 5. The CDR3 length is 14 residues. The chain's CDR3 is CAVGGQANTGELFF. In nucleotides, the CDR3 is TGTGCCGTCGGGGGACAGGCGAACACCGGGGAGCTGTTTTTT.

V usage is TRBV6-5 and J usage is TRBJ2-4; a weak D match, TRBD2 (6 bases). There are 15 residues in the CDR3. Germline lookup yields CDR1 MNHEY and CDR2 SVGAGI. Trimming left V 5 bases short and J 3 bases short, with 14 bases between. The CDR3 here is CASSPLASVKNIQYF. As DNA, the CDR3 is TGTGCCAGCAGTCCACTAGCCTCGGTCAAAAACATTCAGTACTTC.

The chain couples TRBV28 to TRBJ1-5; maybe TRBD1 (5 bases). The CDR3 covers 16 residues. Germline CDR1 is MDHEN and CDR2 is SYDVKM. V was trimmed by 10 bases and J by 0 bases, leaving 19 bases between them. Here the CDR3 DNA reads TGTGCCACCTCGGTCTTAGGGGAATATAGCAATCAGCCCCAGCATTTT. Translation gives CATSVLGEYSNQPQHF. Full variable domain (rest looked up from reference TRBV28 and TRBJ1-5): DVKVTQSSRYLVKRTGEKVFLECVQDMDHENMFWYRQDPGLGLRLIYFSYDVKMKEKGDIPEGYSVSREKKERFSLILESASTNQTSMYLCATSVLGEYSNQPQHFGDGTRLSIL.

This clone has just one count. The chain carries TRBV5-1 and TRBJ2-5, with TRBD2 identical over 12 bases. The CDR3 is 16 residues long. V lost 0 bases, J lost 5 bases, and 5 bases stayed unmatched. Germline assignment: CDR1 SGHRS and CDR2 YFSETQ. The CDR3 sequence: CASSLAGTSGGETQYF. The CDR3, as DNA: TGCGCCAGCAGCTTGGCCGGAACTAGCGGGGGGGAGACCCAGTACTTC.

The chain carries TRBV10-2 and TRBJ2-7, with 11 bases identical to TRBD2. Germline values: CDR1 WSHSY, CDR2 SAAADI. V dropped 4 bases and J dropped 4; count of bases not matched to a gene: 3. This CDR3 region has 14 residues. CDR3 protein: CASSGSGRGYEQYF. The CDR3 bases are TGCGCCAGCAGTGGTAGCGGGAGGGGGTACGAGCAGTACTTC.

V usage is TRBV18 and J usage is TRBJ1-6; the D gene is possibly TRBD1 (5 bases). This CDR3 contains 15 residues. V lost 0 bases, J lost 10 bases, and 13 bases lay in between. Germline CDR1 is KGHSH and CDR2 is LQKENI. This chain's CDR3 is CASSPPRGWGSPLHF. CDR3 bases: TGTGCCAGCTCACCACCGAGGGGTTGGGGATCACCCCTCCACTTT. Combining the CDR3 with reference TRBV18 and TRBJ1-6 gives the whole variable domain NAGVMQNPRHLVRRRGQEARLRCSPMKGHSHVYWYRQLPEEGLKFMVYLQKENIIDESGMPKERFSAEFPKEGPSILRIQQVVRGDSAAYFCASSPPRGWGSPLHFGNGTRLTVT.

The V call is TRBV30, the J call TRBJ1-2, with 10 bases aligning to TRBD1. The CDR3 extends over 13 amino acids. V lost 5 bases to trimming and J lost 6 bases; unmatched junction nucleotides: 6. Germline loops: CDR1 GTSNPN, CDR2 SVGIG (reference sequence). This CDR3 is CAWSGTGVDGYTF. The CDR3 region has the DNA TGTGCCTGGTCCGGGACAGGGGTCGATGGCTACACCTTC.

V usage is TRBV5-4 and J usage is TRBJ1-6; TRBD1 agrees at 9 bases. CDR3 length: 14 residues. Germline V gene lookup returns CDR1 SGHNT and CDR2 YYREEE (reference sequence). The trim removed 0 bases at V and 8 bases at J, leaving 0 bases unmatched. The CDR3 region has the DNA TGTGCCAGCAGCTTGGGGGACAGGGATTCACCCCTCCACTTT. It specifies CASSLGDRDSPLHF.

This clone is a singleton in its sample. The V and J genes are TRBV28 and TRBJ2-2; D not certain. Between the trimmed V and J ends, which lost 5 bases and 13 bases, there was a span of 8 bases. This CDR3 region has 10 residues. CDR1 MDHEN and CDR2 SYDVKM come from the germline V gene. The CDR3 sequence: CASSKRRLFF. For the CDR3, the DNA is TGTGCCAGCAGTAAAAGGCGGCTGTTTTTT.

The V call is TRBV27, the J call TRBJ1-1; 9 bases agree with TRBD1. CDR3 length equals 15 residues. Germline lookup yields CDR1 MNHEY and CDR2 SMNVEV (reference sequence). J gave up 1 base and V 5 bases, and 5 bases lay outside the gene matches. CDR3 residues: CASSPQTGGNTEAFF. The CDR3 DNA follows: TGTGCCAGCAGTCCCCAGACAGGGGGGAACACTGAAGCTTTCTTT.

J is TRBJ2-7 and V is TRBV9, with D unresolved. The CDR3 contains 14 residues. Germline CDR1 reads SGDLS; CDR2 reads YYNGEE. Trimming shortened V by 0 bases and J by 2 bases, and 9 bases separated the two germline ends. Here the CDR3 DNA reads TGTGCCAGCAGCGTAGCGGCGGTAACCTACGAGCAGTACTTC. Its translation is CASSVAAVTYEQYF.

The chain is built from TRBV21-1 and TRBJ2-7; the D call in the table, TRBD1, was not verified against the DNA. TRBV21-1 is flagged as a pseudogene. The CDR3 has 14 amino acids. As DNA, the CDR3 is TGTGCCAGCAGCCCGCAGGGGTCGGGCTACGAGCAGTACTTC. Protein: CASSPQGSGYEQYF.

This clone appeared once. The rearrangement uses TRBV6-5 and TRBJ2-7, with a possible D match to TRBD2 (6 bases). V lost 7 bases and J lost 7, with 20 bases in between. Germline V lookup: CDR1 MNHEY, CDR2 SVGAGI. The CDR3 is 14 residues long. The CDR3 nucleotides are TGTGCCAGCACCTTAGAGGTCGGGGGTGGAGAGCAGTACTTC. This codes for CASTLEVGGGEQYF.

The chain is built from TRBV7-8 and TRBJ1-4; no clear D. The V end lost 0 bases, the J end lost 3 bases, and 8 bases lay between the germline ends. Per germline, CDR1 SGHVS and CDR2 FQNEAQ. The CDR3 is made up of 15 amino acids. The CDR3 sequence: CASSLARGANEKLFF. The CDR3 nucleotides read TGTGCCAGCAGCTTAGCGCGCGGGGCTAATGAAAAACTGTTTTTT.